The next 32 T cell receptor beta chains were all read from a single sample in a study of blood T cells in healthy people across ages. A second PCR, run for about 7 to 12 cycles, used a sample-barcoded 5' primer plus a J-beta primer mix. One entry per CDR3 protein results from TCRdb running MiXCR on the 5' RACE reads. The data contain about 970,000 distinct CDR3 sequences, around 54% of them singletons. Sequencing was carried out using blood. The receptors were gathered from a woman in her fifties or sixties in good health.

The CDR3 nucleotides read TGTGCCAGCAGTTTCCCTCGGGAGGGATCCTACAATGAGCAGTACTTC. It is translated as CASSFPREGSYNEQYF. This chain joins TRBV28 and TRBJ2-1, with 8 bases fitting TRBD2. The DNA end is a closer match to TRBJ2-7, so the J assignment may be wrong. The germline V gene has CDR1 MDHEN and CDR2 SYDVKM. This CDR3 comprises 16 residues.

This clonotype was seen a handful of times. The chain carries TRBV6-6 and TRBJ2-7; 8 bases line up with TRBD1. The CDR3 length is 16 residues. CDR1 and CDR2 (germline): MNHNY, SVGAGI (reference sequence). J gave up 1 base and V 4 bases, and 9 bases lay outside the gene matches. CDR3 residues: CASSSQGQGASYEQYF. CDR3 sequence (DNA): TGTGCCAGCAGTTCCCAAGGACAGGGCGCGTCCTACGAGCAGTACTTC.

The CDR3 sequence is CSGAIAPEQFF. CDR3 DNA sequence: TGCAGCGGGGCGATAGCGCCCGAGCAGTTCTTC. The chain uses TRBV29-1 and TRBJ2-1; a weak D match, TRBD2 (5 bases). Trimming removed 7 bases from V and 10 bases from J, with 14 bases in between. Germline values: CDR1 SQVTM, CDR2 ANQGSEA. The CDR3 has 11 residues.

This chain joins TRBV7-9 and TRBJ1-5, with D possibly TRBD1 on 5 matching bases. With 5 bases removed from V and 7 bases from J, the gap between germline ends came to 15 bases. Germline V gene lookup returns CDR1 SEHNR and CDR2 FQNEAQ (reference sequence). This CDR3 spans 14 amino acids. In DNA, the CDR3 is TGTGCCAGCAGCCGGGGGGGAAACCTACAGCCCCAGCATTTT. Protein: CASSRGGNLQPQHF.

This clonotype was seen a few times. The gene calls are TRBV4-1 and TRBJ2-7, with 11 bases that match TRBD1. J gave up 2 bases and V 3 bases, and 6 bases lay outside the gene matches. CDR3 size: 16 residues. Germline V gives CDR1 MGHRA, CDR2 YSYEKL. CDR3 amino acids: CASSHAGQGAPYEQYF. CDR3 nucleotide sequence: TGCGCCAGCAGCCACGCCGGACAGGGGGCTCCCTACGAGCAGTACTTC.

This clonotype was recorded a few times. The CDR3 sequence is CASSPNRGSNQPQHF. The CDR3, as DNA: TGTGCCAGCAGTCCGAACAGGGGTAGCAATCAGCCCCAGCATTTT. The gene calls are TRBV12-3 or TRBV12-4 and TRBJ1-5; the match to TRBD1 covers 7 bases. Trimming cost V 5 bases and J 0 bases; bases outside gene matches: 4. The CDR3 is 15 amino acids.

The sample holds a few counts of this clonotype. The V call is TRBV12-3 or TRBV12-4, the J call TRBJ2-7; 7 nucleotides agree with TRBD1. The length of the CDR3 is 15 residues. The J segment lost 3 bases and the V segment lost 3 bases, leaving 8 bases of the junction unmatched. CDR3 region: CASSFGSDRVYEQYF. The DNA for the CDR3 is TGTGCCAGCAGTTTTGGCTCCGACAGGGTCTACGAGCAGTACTTC.

The chain carries TRBV10-1 and TRBJ2-7; D is perhaps TRBD1 (5 bases). The V and J ends lost 6 bases and 3 bases respectively, with 21 bases between them. The CDR3 runs 16 residues. From germline, CDR1 is WNHNN and CDR2 SYGVQD (reference sequence). The CDR3 reads CASSSSRQGSRYEQYF. The CDR3 nucleotides are TGCGCCAGCAGCAGCTCCCGGCAGGGCAGTCGCTACGAGCAGTACTTC.

This clonotype has at least ten counts. CDR3 residues: CSVVQGYNEQFF. In DNA form, the CDR3 reads TGCAGCGTCGTTCAGGGGTACAATGAGCAGTTCTTC. The chain is built from TRBV29-1 and TRBJ2-1; a possible D gene is TRBD1 (6 bases). This CDR3 comprises 12 residues. Trimming cost V 6 bases and J 4 bases, with 10 bases left between them. In germline, CDR1 is SQVTM, CDR2 ANQGSEA.

This sequence joins TRBV4-3 and TRBJ2-5; 8 bases agree with TRBD1. The J call is doubtful: the DNA matches TRBJ2-7 better. Germline V gene lookup returns CDR1 LGHNA and CDR2 YSLEER. The CDR3 has 15 amino acids. CDR3 loop: CASSPGQDFTYEQYF. The CDR3 DNA is TGCGCCAGCAGCCCGGGACAGGATTTTACCTACGAGCAGTACTTC.

This chain links TRBV20-1 with TRBJ2-1; D gene uncertain. The germline V gene has CDR1 DFQATT and CDR2 SNEGSKA (reference sequence). This CDR3 spans 14 amino acids. V was cut by 7 bases and J by 0 bases, with 13 bases left in between. The CDR3 is CSVRRLNSYNEQFF. The DNA for the CDR3 is TGCAGTGTCAGAAGGCTGAACTCCTACAATGAGCAGTTCTTC.

The rearrangement joins TRBV7-2 to TRBJ2-5, with D possibly TRBD2 on 5 matching bases. Trimming cost V 2 bases and J 4 bases, with 11 bases left between them. The CDR3 extends over 14 amino acids. Per the germline V gene, CDR1 is SGHTA and CDR2 is FQGNSA. CDR3 region: CASSLTRVPETQYF. CDR3 coding DNA: TGTGCCAGCAGCTTAACTAGAGTCCCAGAGACCCAGTACTTC.

The chain is built from TRBV27 and TRBJ2-1, with D possibly being TRBD2 (6 bases). Trimming left V 0 bases short and J 4 bases short, with 13 bases between. This CDR3 has 16 residues. Germline CDR1 is MNHEY and CDR2 is SMNVEV (reference sequence). The DNA of the CDR3 is TGTGCCAGCAGTTTATCAACTAGCTTTATGTACAATGAGCAGTTCTTC. Translating it yields CASSLSTSFMYNEQFF.

The rearrangement links TRBV6-2 or TRBV6-3 to TRBJ1-2; D is ambiguous. The germline gives CDR1 MNHEY, CDR2 SVGEGT. Trimming removed 0 bases at V and 6 bases at J, with 11 bases between. The CDR3 has 14 residues. The CDR3 nucleotides are TGTGCCAGCAGTTACTCGTCGCTAGGGAATGGCTACACCTTC. This encodes CASSYSSLGNGYTF.

The rearrangement links TRBV20-1 to TRBJ2-1; 9 positions agree with TRBD2. CDR3 size: 16 residues. Germline lookup yields CDR1 DFQATT and CDR2 SNEGSKA (reference sequence). The V gene end was trimmed by 0 bases and the J gene end by 5 bases; junction bases not matched to a gene: 8. The CDR3 protein is CSARDSTSGRHNEQFF. CDR3 nucleotides: TGCAGTGCTAGAGATTCAACTAGCGGGCGACACAATGAGCAGTTCTTC.

V usage is TRBV2 and J usage is TRBJ2-1; the match to TRBD2 covers 9 bases. The length of the CDR3 is 16 residues. The ends lost 2 bases at V and 4 bases at J; junction bases unmatched: 6. Per germline, CDR1 SNHLY and CDR2 FYNNEI. The CDR3 spells CASSELAGGTYNEQFF. The DNA of the CDR3 is TGTGCCAGCAGTGAACTCGCGGGAGGGACTTACAATGAGCAGTTCTTC.

This clonotype turned up a few times. This sequence joins TRBV12-3 or TRBV12-4 and TRBJ1-2, with D tentatively TRBD1 (6 bases). Trimming cost V 3 bases and J 7 bases, with 12 bases left between them. The CDR3 extends over 13 amino acids. CDR3 amino acids: CASSLRGGGGYTF. DNA of the CDR3: TGTGCCAGCAGTTTGAGGGGGGGTGGTGGCTACACCTTC.

J is TRBJ2-3 and V is TRBV15, with a tentative D call TRBD1 (5 bases). The CDR3 sequence is 14 residues long. Germline CDR1 is LNHNV and CDR2 is YYDKDF (reference sequence). V gave up 9 bases and J gave up 0 bases, with 13 bases separating them. CDR3 nucleotide sequence: TGTGCCACTAAACAGGAACCGAGCACAGATACGCAGTATTTT. This sequence encodes CATKQEPSTDTQYF. Full variable domain (remainder filled in from reference TRBV15 and TRBJ2-3): DAMVIQNPRYQVTQFGKPVTLSCSQTLNHNVMYWYQQKSSQAPKLLFHYYDKDFNNEADTPDNFQSRRPNTSFCFLDIRSPGLGDTAMYLCATKQEPSTDTQYFGPGTRLTVL.

This chain joins TRBV7-3 and TRBJ2-1, with 7 bases identical to TRBD2. With V trimmed by 5 bases and J by 3 bases, 16 bases remained unmatched. This CDR3 contains 18 residues. Germline V lookup: CDR1 SGHTA, CDR2 FQGTGA. CDR3: CASSTTPFGGRDYNEQFF. The CDR3 region has the DNA TGTGCCAGCAGCACTACCCCTTTCGGCGGGAGAGACTACAATGAGCAGTTCTTC.

This clonotype was seen a handful of times. This chain joins TRBV7-2 and TRBJ2-7, with D unclear. Trimming removed 5 bases from V and 0 bases from J, with 14 bases in between. Germline assignment: CDR1 SGHTA and CDR2 FQGNSA. The CDR3 covers 15 residues. CDR3 sequence reads: CASSLSTVISYEQYF. For the CDR3, the DNA is TGTGCCAGCAGCCTCTCGACGGTGATCTCCTACGAGCAGTACTTC.

This clonotype was counted only a few times. The chain links TRBV28 to TRBJ2-7; D might be TRBD2 (6 bases). There are 13 residues in the CDR3. With 7 bases removed from V and 4 bases from J, the gap between germline ends came to 14 bases. Germline CDR1 reads MDHEN; CDR2 reads SYDVKM. This CDR3 is CASIRPGTYEQYF. The CDR3 DNA sequence: TGTGCCAGCATCCGTCCGGGGACTTACGAGCAGTACTTC.

The chain uses TRBV15 and TRBJ2-1; D unresolved. The length of the CDR3 is 13 residues. From germline, CDR1 is LNHNV and CDR2 YYDKDF (reference sequence). V lost 5 bases and J 6 bases, leaving 11 bases between the germline ends. As DNA, the CDR3 is TGTGCCACCAGCCAAACCCGGAGCAATGAGCAGTTCTTC. Translating gives CATSQTRSNEQFF.

This chain connects TRBV5-1 to TRBJ1-1, with TRBD1 matching over 7 bases. V lost 2 bases and J lost 4; bases outside the gene matches: 5. Germline lookup yields CDR1 SGHRS and CDR2 YFSETQ. CDR3 size: 14 residues. Here the CDR3 reads CASSLQGPGTEAFF. CDR3 nucleotide sequence: TGCGCCAGCAGCTTACAGGGGCCGGGCACTGAAGCTTTCTTT. Full variable domain (outside the CDR3, taken from reference TRBV5-1 and TRBJ1-1): KAGVTQTPRYLIKTRGQQVTLSCSPISGHRSVSWYQQTPGQGLQFLFEYFSETQRNKGNFPGRFSGRQFSNSRSEMNVSTLELGDSALYLCASSLQGPGTEAFFGQGTRLTVV.

The rearrangement joins TRBV18 to TRBJ2-3; TRBD1 is a possible D gene (7 bases). V lost 6 bases to trimming and J lost 4 bases, with 20 bases between them. CDR1 and CDR2 from the germline V gene are KGHSH and LQKENI. The CDR3 runs to 16 residues. CDR3 DNA sequence: TGTGCCAGCTCCCCTCAGGGGGGCGAAGGTCCAGATACGCAGTATTTT. This encodes CASSPQGGEGPDTQYF.

The chain couples TRBV20-1 to TRBJ2-5; the D gene is possibly TRBD2 (5 bases). V gave up 7 bases and J gave up 5 bases, with 17 bases separating them. Germline lookup yields CDR1 DFQATT and CDR2 SNEGSKA (reference sequence). The CDR3 loop spans 13 amino acids. The CDR3 sequence is CSDPGCQRETQYF. The CDR3 bases are TGCAGTGATCCGGGATGCCAACGGGAGACCCAGTACTTC.

The chain's CDR3 is CASSYPLSGGSYNEQFF. CDR3 in DNA: TGTGCCAGCAGCTACCCCTTATCGGGGGGATCCTACAATGAGCAGTTCTTC. The gene calls are TRBV7-6 and TRBJ2-1, with 7 bases that match TRBD2. After removal of 4 bases from V and 1 base from J, the junction contained 10 bases not matched to a gene. Per the germline V gene, CDR1 is SGHVS and CDR2 is FNYEAQ. This CDR3 comprises 17 residues. Together with reference TRBV7-6 and TRBJ2-1, the CDR3 gives the full variable domain: GAGVSQSPRYKVTKRGQDVALRCDPISGHVSLYWYRQALGQGPEFLTYFNYEAQQDKSGLPNDRFSAERPEGSISTLTIQRTEQRDSAMYRCASSYPLSGGSYNEQFFGPGTRLTVL.

This clonotype was counted between two and nine times. V gene TRBV7-9 combines with J gene TRBJ2-1; D might be TRBD2 (5 bases). V lost 1 base to trimming and J lost 0 bases, with 16 bases between them. Per the germline V gene, CDR1 is SEHNR and CDR2 is FQNEAQ (reference sequence). The CDR3 runs 18 residues. DNA for the CDR3: TGTGCCAGCAGCTTAGTCTCTCTGAGGGAGCCCTCCTACAATGAGCAGTTCTTC. This sequence encodes CASSLVSLREPSYNEQFF.

V is TRBV27 and J is TRBJ2-1; a weak D match, TRBD1 (6 bases). Trimming left V 7 bases short and J 8 bases short, with 18 bases between. The CDR3 is 14 residues long. Germline V gene lookup returns CDR1 MNHEY and CDR2 SMNVEV (reference sequence). CDR3 loop: CASKLIFRGDEQFF. The DNA of the CDR3 is TGTGCCAGCAAGCTTATATTCAGGGGTGATGAGCAGTTCTTC.

The genes are TRBV19 and TRBJ2-3, with D perhaps TRBD2 (6 bases). This CDR3 is 15 amino acids long. The germline CDR1 and CDR2 sequences are LNHDA and SQIVND (reference sequence). V was pared by 5 bases and J by 2 bases, with 14 bases between. The CDR3 DNA follows: TGTGCCAGTAGTCCAATCGCGGGAACCACAGATACGCAGTATTTT. Amino acids: CASSPIAGTTDTQYF. Variable domain in full (rest from reference TRBV19 and TRBJ2-3): DGGITQSPKYLFRKEGQNVTLSCEQNLNHDAMYWYRQDPGQGLRLIYYSQIVNDFQKGDIAEGYSVSREKKESFPLTVTSAQKNPTAFYLCASSPIAGTTDTQYFGPGTRLTVL.

As concerns this clonotype: An end of the junction differs from the germline gene, which may be a read error. The chain combines TRBV29-1 with TRBJ2-3; 9 positions agree with TRBD1. The length of the CDR3 is 14 residues. Germline V gene lookup returns CDR1 SQVTM and CDR2 ANQGSEA. The CDR3 nucleotides read TGCAGCGTCGCCGGGACAGGGTACACAAATACGCAGTATTTT. This translates into CSVAGTGYTNTQYF.

This chain links TRBV5-1 with TRBJ2-1; D might be TRBD1 (5 bases). V gave up 7 bases and J gave up 9 bases, with 23 bases separating them. This CDR3 spans 15 amino acids. Per germline, CDR1 SGHRS and CDR2 YFSETQ. CDR3: CASGPQGNDMGEQFF. DNA for the CDR3: TGCGCCAGCGGCCCTCAGGGAAACGATATGGGTGAGCAGTTCTTC.

The chain uses TRBV12-3 or TRBV12-4 and TRBJ2-3; 11 positions match TRBD1. The CDR3 consists of 15 residues. V shed 5 bases and J 4 bases; nucleotides not matched to a gene: 5. The CDR3 reads CASSPRTGGSDTQYF. In DNA, the CDR3 is TGTGCCAGCAGTCCCAGGACAGGGGGCTCAGATACGCAGTATTTT.